These 28 T cell receptor beta chains share one sample of origin, sequenced in a study of CXCR3-negative and CXCR3-positive naive CD8 T cells (dated by TCRdb to between 2018 and 2021). TCRdb names NextSeq 550 as the instrument used. The Human TCR Profiling Kit (MiLaboratory) was used to make UMI-labeled 5' RACE TRB cDNA libraries. TCRdb reanalyzed the reads, keeping one entry per CDR3 protein sequence and omitting DNA. The table for this sample records about 56,000 distinct CDR3 sequences. Jointly, the top ten make up 20% to 25% of the sample. Source material: memory CD8+ T cells from blood. Explained via the paper, the cell subset or site label denotes: conventional CD8+ memory T cells (TMEM), sorted as controls. These receptors all come from a human donor in good health. Some clones in this sample may be carry-over from other donors' samples.

V is TRBV29-1 and J is TRBJ2-5; TCRdb's D call of TRBD1 is untestable without DNA. This CDR3 comprises 11 residues. Germline assignment: CDR1 SQVTM and CDR2 ANQGSEA. CDR3 protein: CSVLHGKTQYF.

V usage is TRBV7-2 and J usage is TRBJ1-1. The CDR3 has 14 residues. Germline values: CDR1 SGHTA, CDR2 FQGNSA. The CDR3 loop is CASSLPELNTEAFF. The full variable domain, in which reference TRBV7-2 and TRBJ1-1 provide the parts outside the CDR3, is GAGVSQSPSNKVTEKGKDVELRCDPISGHTALYWYRQSLGQGLEFLIYFQGNSAPDKSGLPSDRFSAERTGGSVSTLTIQRTQQEDSAVYLCASSLPELNTEAFFGQGTRLTVV.

The J gene is TRBJ2-3, the V gene TRBV20-1; TCRdb's D gene call, TRBD1, goes unchecked for lack of DNA. The germline CDR1 and CDR2 sequences are DFQATT and SNEGSKA (reference sequence). CDR3 length: 18 amino acids. The CDR3 protein is CSARDYYDGGRSTDTQYF.

This sequence joins TRBV5-1 and TRBJ1-1; TCRdb indicates TRBD1, and absent DNA this call remains unverified. Germline-derived CDR1 and CDR2 are SGHRS and YFSETQ. This CDR3 contains 13 residues. The CDR3 protein is CASSFAGDTEAFF.

The chain has TRBV29-1 and TRBJ2-1; the D call from TCRdb, TRBD2, cannot be confirmed without DNA. Germline CDR1 and CDR2: SQVTM and ANQGSEA. This CDR3 comprises 14 residues. The CDR3 is CSVVLAESYNEQFF.

The chain has TRBV6-1 and TRBJ1-1. CDR1 and CDR2 (germline): MNHNS, SASEGT. This CDR3 has 14 residues. The CDR3: CASSGGQGGTEALF.

The chain uses TRBV12-3 or TRBV12-4 and TRBJ2-1; as DNA is missing, the TRBD2 call by TCRdb cannot be tested. This CDR3 is built from 14 residues. This CDR3 reads CASTGTSVGNEQFF.

The chain carries TRBV10-2 and TRBJ2-3. CDR1 and CDR2 (germline): WSHSY, SAAADI. This CDR3 is built from 15 residues. CDR3 sequence reads: CASSESRATPDTQYF.

The CDR3 protein is CASSLAGTMTYNEQFF. The chain recombines TRBV7-9 with TRBJ2-1. The CDR3 consists of 16 residues. Per germline, CDR1 SEHNR and CDR2 FQNEAQ (reference sequence). The entire variable domain, with the rest obtained from reference TRBV7-9 and TRBJ2-1, is as follows: DTGVSQNPRHKITKRGQNVTFRCDPISEHNRLYWYRQTLGQGPEFLTYFQNEAQLEKSRLLSDRFSAERPKGSFSTLEIQRTEQGDSAMYLCASSLAGTMTYNEQFFGPGTRLTVL.

The V call is TRBV7-3, the J call TRBJ2-1; TCRdb names TRBD2, which stays unverified in the absence of DNA. CDR3 size: 14 residues. Germline lookup yields CDR1 SGHTA and CDR2 FQGTGA. Here the CDR3 reads CASSAHGEDNEQFF. Full variable domain (remainder filled in from reference TRBV7-3 and TRBJ2-1): GAGVSQTPSNKVTEKGKYVELRCDPISGHTALYWYRQSLGQGPEFLIYFQGTGAADDSGLPNDRFFAVRPEGSVSTLKIQRTERGDSAVYLCASSAHGEDNEQFFGPGTRLTVL.

The V call is TRBV6-5, the J call TRBJ2-1; the TCRdb call, TRBD1, lacks DNA for checking. This CDR3 is 16 amino acids long. Germline V gene data show CDR1 as MNHEY and CDR2 as SVGAGI. CDR3 in amino acids: CASSYSETGYFDEQFF.

This chain joins TRBV6-1 and TRBJ2-6; there is no DNA to check the TCRdb D call of TRBD1. The CDR3 totals 16 residues. CDR1 MNHNS and CDR2 SASEGT come from the germline V gene. This chain's CDR3 is CASSEQGSTGANVLTF.

This chain joins TRBV6-2 or TRBV6-3 and TRBJ2-1. This CDR3 spans 15 amino acids. Germline V gene sequence: CDR1 MNHEY, CDR2 SVGEGT. The CDR3: CASSSYGGPYNEQFF.

The V call is TRBV11-2, the J call TRBJ2-5; lacking DNA, the TRBD1 call made by TCRdb goes unchecked. Germline CDR1 reads SGHAT; CDR2 reads FQNNGV. CDR3 size: 14 residues. The CDR3 is CASSLDAREETQYF. The full variable domain, rest sourced from reference TRBV11-2 and TRBJ2-5, is EAGVAQSPRYKIIEKRQSVAFWCNPISGHATLYWYQQILGQGPKLLIQFQNNGVVDDSQLPKDRFSAERLKGVDSTLKIQPAKLEDSAVYLCASSLDAREETQYFGPGTRLLVL.

This chain links TRBV6-5 with TRBJ2-5; TCRdb selects TRBD1, and the lack of DNA leaves this call unchecked. The CDR3 has 13 residues. CDR1 and CDR2 from the germline V gene are MNHEY and SVGAGI. Here the CDR3 reads CASSTGPRQTQYF.

The rearrangement links TRBV6-2 or TRBV6-3 to TRBJ2-1; TCRdb's assignment of TRBD1 cannot be checked, as there is no DNA. CDR1 and CDR2 (germline): MNHEY, SVGEGT. CDR3 length equals 17 residues. The CDR3 is CASSYQLGRANYNEQFF.

The J gene is TRBJ2-7, the V gene TRBV30; the D call of TRBD1 rests on TCRdb alone, since no DNA is present to check it. The CDR3 is 13 residues long. Germline CDR1 GTSNPN, CDR2 SVGIG (reference sequence). The CDR3 is CAWSQGYSYEQYF.

The rearrangement joins TRBV2 to TRBJ2-7; the D call from TCRdb, TRBD2, cannot be confirmed without DNA. CDR3 length: 15 amino acids. Germline V CDR1 and CDR2: SNHLY, FYNNEI. The CDR3 spells CASREGAGTLYEQYF.

The chain joins TRBV6-5 to TRBJ2-7; lacking DNA, the TRBD2 call made by TCRdb goes unchecked. This CDR3 is built from 15 residues. Germline V CDR1 and CDR2: MNHEY, SVGAGI. CDR3 sequence reads: CASSAAGWSSYEQYF.

The chain uses TRBV4-3 and TRBJ2-3; TCRdb's D call, TRBD1, is unchecked because there is no DNA. CDR1 and CDR2 (germline): LGHNA, YSLEER. CDR3 length: 16 amino acids. The CDR3 loop is CASSHSRDSGMNTQYF.

The chain combines TRBV29-1 with TRBJ2-7. Germline-derived CDR1 and CDR2 are SQVTM and ANQGSEA. The CDR3 is 13 amino acids. CDR3 loop: CSVSDRSSYEQYF.

V is TRBV4-3 and J is TRBJ1-2; TCRdb's assignment of TRBD1 cannot be checked, as there is no DNA. This CDR3 spans 17 amino acids. Germline assignment: CDR1 LGHNA and CDR2 YSLEER. The CDR3 reads CASSQGGTGGEIYGYTF.

The rearrangement joins TRBV7-6 to TRBJ2-2. The CDR3 consists of 14 residues. From germline, CDR1 is SGHVS and CDR2 FNYEAQ. The CDR3 sequence is CASSLDAGTGELFF.

This clonotype registers medium-sized (0.01 to 0.1%) by frequency. The chain's CDR3 is CSVEVTYEQYF. This chain joins TRBV29-1 and TRBJ2-7. The germline V gene has CDR1 SQVTM and CDR2 ANQGSEA. This CDR3 is 11 amino acids long.

The CDR3 here is CSARRSGDYEQYF. The gene calls are TRBV20-1 and TRBJ2-7; absent DNA, TCRdb's TRBD2 call cannot be checked. The CDR3 spans 13 residues. In germline, CDR1 is DFQATT, CDR2 SNEGSKA (reference sequence).

The rearrangement uses TRBV20-1 and TRBJ2-7; TCRdb returns TRBD1, unconfirmable since there is no DNA. CDR3 size: 15 residues. Germline CDR1 DFQATT, CDR2 SNEGSKA (reference sequence). The CDR3 loop is CSASRRDEVSYEQYF.

The chain employs TRBV6-2 or TRBV6-3 and TRBJ2-1. This CDR3 region has 17 residues. CDR1 is MNHEY, CDR2 SVGEGT, per germline. The CDR3 spells CASSYSNDKGWYNEQFF.

The V call is TRBV29-1, the J call TRBJ2-7; TCRdb designates TRBD1, a call that cannot be tested without DNA. CDR1 is SQVTM, CDR2 ANQGSEA, per germline. CDR3 length equals 14 residues. CDR3 sequence: CSVEPRGSNYEQYF.